Listed here are 4 T cell receptor beta chains from one sample, sequenced in a study of Ad26.COV2.S vaccination and SARS-CoV-2 variants. Specified treatment: roughly 20 received Ad26.COV2.S at low or high dose, single or two shots; several received placebo; per-sample allocation not given. Material that was analyzed had been drawn on day 63 after the first vaccine or placebo injection. This table comes from immunoSEQ multiplex PCR, and its TCRdb copy is limited to in-frame clones, with some not included. The repertoire includes about 390,000 clones, around 85% of them detected once, and 3.5% sits in the top ten. The specimen comprised peripheral blood, sampled in a trial of Ad26.COV2.S vaccine versus placebo. The source of these receptors is a person aged 18-65 years who received the Ad26.COV2.S COVID-19 vaccine or a placebo.

The count of this clone is one. The chain has TRBV3-1 (or the pseudogene TRBV3-2) and TRBJ2-7; no clear D. The CDR3 length is 13 residues. Germline V CDR1 and CDR2: LGHDT, YNNKEL (reference sequence). V was trimmed by 0 bases and J by 7 bases, leaving 10 bases between them. The CDR3 is CASSQDRLGEQYF. DNA of the CDR3: TGTGCCAGCAGCCAAGATAGGTTGGGAGAGCAGTACTTC.

The chain is built from TRBV6-5 and TRBJ2-4; maybe TRBD1 (6 bases). This CDR3 region has 15 residues. Germline V CDR1 and CDR2: MNHEY, SVGAGI. Between the trimmed V and J ends, which lost 0 bases and 4 bases, there was a span of 10 bases. CDR3 DNA sequence: TGTGCCAGCAGTTACTCCGGGCAGGGGAAAAACATTCAGTACTTC. Translation gives CASSYSGQGKNIQYF.

This clone was observed a single time. The J gene is TRBJ1-3, the V gene TRBV19; D remains ambiguous. CDR1 and CDR2 from the germline V gene are LNHDA and SQIVND (reference sequence). The V end lost 7 bases, the J end lost 0 bases, and 13 bases lay between the germline ends. The CDR3 totals 15 residues. The CDR3 DNA reads as TGTGCCAGTATGTACCGGAGTACCTCTGGAAACACCATATATTTT. It is translated as CASMYRSTSGNTIYF.

The rearrangement uses TRBV7-6 and TRBJ1-1, with a weak D call TRBD1 (6 bases). Trimming took 3 bases from V and 3 from J, leaving 8 bases between them. This CDR3 is 13 amino acids long. Germline V lookup: CDR1 SGHVS, CDR2 FNYEAQ. The CDR3 DNA follows: TGTGCCAGCAGCTTGAACAGGGACACTGAAGCTTTCTTT. Translating gives CASSLNRDTEAFF.